This T cell receptor (beta chain) originates from a study of identical twins. This clonotype has just a few counts. As yet, its antigen is unknown. V gave up 6 bases and J gave up 3 bases; unmatched junction bases: 5. The V gene's germline CDR1 is SGHTA and CDR2 FQGNSA. The CDR3 contains 14 residues. MiXCR was run by TCRdb on the 5' RACE reads, yielding one entry per CDR3 protein. The table has some 500,000 distinct CDR3 sequences, around a tenth seen once. Study-wide points: Weaker excess twin sharing was observed in beta out-of-frame sequences. Memory repertoires showed no such pattern, whereas abundant cord blood beta clonotypes carried fewer insertions. Excess low generation probability was seen in twin-shared out-of-frame alpha sequences.

A further study also used this sample, focusing on yellow fever vaccine responses in identical twins.

The TCR sequence derives from a woman aged 18-29 years in good health. Input material: PBMCs. The rearrangement links TRBV7-2 to TRBJ2-7; the match to TRBD2 covers 10 bases. The CDR3 DNA follows: TGTGCCAGCAGTCCTCAGCGGGGGGGCTACGAGCAGTACTTC. Translated, it gives CASSPQRGGYEQYF.